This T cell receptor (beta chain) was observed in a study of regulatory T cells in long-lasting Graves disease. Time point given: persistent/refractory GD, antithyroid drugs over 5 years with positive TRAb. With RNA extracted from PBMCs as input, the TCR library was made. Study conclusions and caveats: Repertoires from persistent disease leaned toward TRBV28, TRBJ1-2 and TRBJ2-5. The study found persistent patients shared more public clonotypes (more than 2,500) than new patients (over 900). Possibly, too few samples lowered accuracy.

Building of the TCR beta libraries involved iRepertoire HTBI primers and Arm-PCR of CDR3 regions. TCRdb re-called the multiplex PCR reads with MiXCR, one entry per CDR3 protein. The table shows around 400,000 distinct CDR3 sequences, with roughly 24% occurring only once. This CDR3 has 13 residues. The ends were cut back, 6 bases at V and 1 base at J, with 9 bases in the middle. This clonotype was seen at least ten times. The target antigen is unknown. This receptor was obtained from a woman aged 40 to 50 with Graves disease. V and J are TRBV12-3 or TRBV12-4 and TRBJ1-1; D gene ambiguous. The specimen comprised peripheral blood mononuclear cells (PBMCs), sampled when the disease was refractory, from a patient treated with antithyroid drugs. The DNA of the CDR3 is TGTGCCAGCAGACGTAACAAGAACACTGAAGCTTTCTTT. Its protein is CASRRNKNTEAFF.